Many counts were recorded for the clone carrying this TCR beta chain. Antigen unknown. The sample comes from a study of spatial heterogeneity in lung cancer. Study-wide background: An average of more than ten raw reads was observed per unique TCR and UMI combination.

The CDR3 length is 13 residues. V lost 1 base and J lost 4, with 9 bases in between. The germline V gene encodes CDR1 DFQATT and CDR2 SNEGSKA (reference sequence). Study-wide results and limits: Tumor mutation count correlated with how many alpha and beta TCRs expanded intratumorally.

TCRdb processed the 5' RACE reads anew with MiXCR; each CDR3 protein has one entry. The sample holds some 97,000 distinct CDR3 sequences, around 4.3% seen once. Time point: sample taken at primary tumor resection. Untreated early-stage non-small cell lung cancer patients, roughly 75 in total, were the donors. Whole RNA came from tumor, nontumor lung or frozen PBMC and was sequenced without being sorted. The sample here was lung tumor tissue, taken at surgery. This TCR was recovered from a male donor with early-stage non-small cell lung cancer. The chain links TRBV20-1 to TRBJ2-3; no clear D gene. The CDR3 region is CSARGLVADTQYF. Written as DNA, the CDR3 is TGCAGTGCTAGAGGGCTAGTCGCAGATACGCAGTATTTT.